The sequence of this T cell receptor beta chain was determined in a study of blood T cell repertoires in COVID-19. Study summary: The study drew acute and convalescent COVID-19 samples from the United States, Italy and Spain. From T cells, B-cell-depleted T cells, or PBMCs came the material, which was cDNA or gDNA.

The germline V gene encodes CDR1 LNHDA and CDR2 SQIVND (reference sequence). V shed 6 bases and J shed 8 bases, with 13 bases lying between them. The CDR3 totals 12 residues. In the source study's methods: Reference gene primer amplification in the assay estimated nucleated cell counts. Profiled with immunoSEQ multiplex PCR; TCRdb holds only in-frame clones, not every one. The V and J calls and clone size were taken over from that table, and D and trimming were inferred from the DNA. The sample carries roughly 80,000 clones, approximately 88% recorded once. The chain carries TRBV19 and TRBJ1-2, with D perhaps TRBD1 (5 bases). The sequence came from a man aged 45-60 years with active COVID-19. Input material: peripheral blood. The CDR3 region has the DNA TGTGCCAGTAGCGCAGGGTTTTACGGCTACACCTTC. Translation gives CASSAGFYGYTF.